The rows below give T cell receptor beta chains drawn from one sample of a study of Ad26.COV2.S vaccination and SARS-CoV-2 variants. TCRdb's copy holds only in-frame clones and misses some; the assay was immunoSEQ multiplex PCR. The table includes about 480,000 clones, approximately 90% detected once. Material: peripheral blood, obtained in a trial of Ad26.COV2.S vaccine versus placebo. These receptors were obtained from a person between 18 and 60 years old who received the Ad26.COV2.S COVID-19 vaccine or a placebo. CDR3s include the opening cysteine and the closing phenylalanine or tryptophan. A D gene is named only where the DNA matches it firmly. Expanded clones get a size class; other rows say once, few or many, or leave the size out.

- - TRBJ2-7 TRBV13 TGTGCCAGCAGCCCGGGTGGGCGGGTAAACTACGAGCAGTACTTC CASSPGGRVNYEQYF
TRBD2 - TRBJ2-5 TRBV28 TGTGCCAGCAGTTCCGGGACTAGCGGGACCCGGGCCCAAGAGACCCAGTACTTC CASSSGTSGTRAQETQYF
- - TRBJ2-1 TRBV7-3 TGTGCCAGCAGTCGGGACACAGACAATGAGCAGTTCTTC CASSRDTDNEQFF
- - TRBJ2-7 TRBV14 TGTGCCAGCAGCGAACTCTCTCTCTACGAGCAGTACTTC CASSELSLYEQYF
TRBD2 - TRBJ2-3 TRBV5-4 TGTGCCAGCACAAGGTCAGGGACTAGCGCCTGGTTGGATACGCAGTATTTT CASTRSGTSAWLDTQYF
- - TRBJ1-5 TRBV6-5 TGTGCCAGTACGTCCCAGGGCACCCAGCATTTT CASTSQGTQHF
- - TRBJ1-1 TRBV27 TGTGCCAGCAGAGCAGGGGCCTTCTCTGAAGCTTTCTTT CASRAGAFSEAFF
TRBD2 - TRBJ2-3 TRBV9 TGTGCCAGCAGCCAGACTAGCGGGAGGGGTGGCACAGATACGCAGTATTTT CASSQTSGRGGTDTQYF
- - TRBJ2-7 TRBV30 TGTGCCTGGAGCGAAGGGGAGGTGGGTTCCCGCGAGCAGTACTTC CAWSEGEVGSREQYF
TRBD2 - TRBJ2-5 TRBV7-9 TGTGCCAGCAGCGAGGGACTAGCGGGAGGGGAGACCCAGTACTTC CASSEGLAGGETQYF
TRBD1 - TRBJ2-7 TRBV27 TGTGCCAGCAGAGTGGACAGGGGGACCTACGAGCAGTACTTC CASRVDRGTYEQYF
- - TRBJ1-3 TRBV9 TGTGCCAGCAGCGCGGTAAGGGGGGGAACTGGAAACACCATATATTTT CASSAVRGGTGNTIYF
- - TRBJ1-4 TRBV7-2 TGTGCCAGCAGCTTAGATTTCCAAGCAACTAATGAAAAACTGTTTTTT CASSLDFQATNEKLFF
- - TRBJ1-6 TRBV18 TGTGCCAGCTCACCACCGATGGGAATTGGGAACTCACCCCTCCACTTT CASSPPMGIGNSPLHF
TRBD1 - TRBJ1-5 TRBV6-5 TGTGCCAGCAGGGACGGGGACAGCCCTTATTCCCCCCAGCATTTT CASRDGDSPYSPQHF
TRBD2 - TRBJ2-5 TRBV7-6 TGTGCCAGCAGCCCTCGCGCGGGGGGAGCAGAGACCCAGTACTTC CASSPRAGGAETQYF
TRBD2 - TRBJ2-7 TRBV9 TGTGCCAGCAGCGCCCGTAGCGGGAACGAGCAGTACTTC CASSARSGNEQYF
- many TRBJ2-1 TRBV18 TGTGCCAGCTCACCACTACCGGGGTCGAACAATGAGCAGTTCTTC CASSPLPGSNNEQFF
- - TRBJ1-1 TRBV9 TGTGCCAGCAGCGTAGGGGGTCGAGAAGCTTTCTTT CASSVGGREAFF
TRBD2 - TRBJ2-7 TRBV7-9 TGTGCCAGCGGAAGCGGGACCTCCTCCTACGAGCAGTACTTC CASGSGTSSYEQYF
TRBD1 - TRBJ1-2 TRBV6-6 TGTGCCAGCAGACCAACAGGGGCTCGGGGCTACACCTTC CASRPTGARGYTF
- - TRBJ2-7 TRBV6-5 TGTGCCACCCATACACTTTACGAGCAGTACTTC CATHTLYEQYF
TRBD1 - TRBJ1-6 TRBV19 TGTGCCACCAACAGGGGCGTTAGTAATTCACCCCTCCACTTT CATNRGVSNSPLHF
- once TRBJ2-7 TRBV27 TGTGCCAGCAGGGACAGCGTTGGGGAGCAGTACTTC CASRDSVGEQYF
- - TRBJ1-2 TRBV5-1 TGCGCCAGCAGCTTGCCGGATAACTATGGCTACACCTTC CASSLPDNYGYTF
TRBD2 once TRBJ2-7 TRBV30 TGTGCCTGGAGTGCGGGGGGTGACGAGCAGTACTTC CAWSAGGDEQYF
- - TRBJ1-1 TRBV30 TGTGCCTGGAGTGTACGGGGGCCTGAAGCTTTCTTT CAWSVRGPEAFF
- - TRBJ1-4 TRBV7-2 TGTGCCAGCAGCTTAGAAGGACCAACTAATGAAAAACTGTTTTTT CASSLEGPTNEKLFF
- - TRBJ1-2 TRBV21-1 TGTGCCAGCAGCAAAGGGGGAGGGACAGCGTGGAACTATGGCTACACCTTC CASSKGGGTAWNYGYTF
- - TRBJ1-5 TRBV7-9 TGTGCCAGCAGCTTAGAGTATCAGCCCCAGCATTTT CASSLEYQPQHF
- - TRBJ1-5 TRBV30 TGTGCCTGGAGTGTAGGGCGGCACAATCAGCCCCAGCATTTT CAWSVGRHNQPQHF
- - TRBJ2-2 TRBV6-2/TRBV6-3 TGTGCCAGCAGTTCGCGAAACCCCCCGGGGGAGCTGTTTTTT CASSSRNPPGELFF
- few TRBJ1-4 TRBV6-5 TGTGCCAGCAGGCTAGACTCAAGCCGGGTCGAAAAACTGTTTTTT CASRLDSSRVEKLFF
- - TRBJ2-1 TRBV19 TGTGCCAGTGGATACAGAAGCTCCTACAATGAGCAGTTCTTC CASGYRSSYNEQFF
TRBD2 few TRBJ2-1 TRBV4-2 TGTGCCAGCAGCCGTCTACTAGCGGGAGGGATCAATGAGCAGTTCTTC CASSRLLAGGINEQFF
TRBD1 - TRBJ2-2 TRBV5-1 TGCGCCAGCAGCTCTTTCAGACAGGGCAACACCGGGGAGCTGTTTTTT CASSSFRQGNTGELFF
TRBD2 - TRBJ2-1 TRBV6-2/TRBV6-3 TGTGCCAGCAGCTGGAGCGGGAGTCGGGACAATGAGCAGTTCTTC CASSWSGSRDNEQFF
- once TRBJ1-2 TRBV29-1 TGCAGCGTAGTAAGGGACAACTTAAACTATGGCTACACCTTC CSVVRDNLNYGYTF
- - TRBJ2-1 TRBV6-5 TGTGCCAGCAGTTACTCGGGCGGGGTCGTAAATGAGCAGTTCTTC CASSYSGGVVNEQFF
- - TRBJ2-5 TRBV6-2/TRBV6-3 TGTGCCAGCAGTCCACCTTACCAAGAGACCCAGTACTTC CASSPPYQETQYF
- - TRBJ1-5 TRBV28 TGTGCCAGCCTCCGGGACAATAGCAATCAGCCCCAGCATTTT CASLRDNSNQPQHF
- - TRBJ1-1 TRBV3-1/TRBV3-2 TGTGCCAGCAGCCAAGATGGAAGAGGTGAAGCTTTCTTT CASSQDGRGEAFF
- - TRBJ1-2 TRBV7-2 TGTGCCAGCAGCTTGGGTAGGGGACTTAACTATGGCTACACCTTC CASSLGRGLNYGYTF
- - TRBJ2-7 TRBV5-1 TGCGCCAGCAGCTTGGGGGCTGGACAGCAGTACTTC CASSLGAGQQYF
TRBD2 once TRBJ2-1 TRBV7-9 TGTGCCAGCAGCTTATTAACTAGCGGGAGTGGTGAGCAGTTCTTC CASSLLTSGSGEQFF
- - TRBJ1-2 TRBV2 TGTGCCAGCAGTGTTGGGCGGGGCCCCTACACCTTC CASSVGRGPYTF
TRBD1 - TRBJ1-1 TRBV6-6 TGTGCCAGCAGGGATGGACAGGGTGAAGCTTTCTTT CASRDGQGEAFF
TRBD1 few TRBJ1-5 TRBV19 TGTGCCAGTAGCCGAGGCAGGGGGTCCAATCAGCCCCAGCATTTT CASSRGRGSNQPQHF
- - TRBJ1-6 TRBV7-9 TGTGCCAGCAGCTTAGAGGGCACCGTTAATTCACCCCTCCACTTT CASSLEGTVNSPLHF
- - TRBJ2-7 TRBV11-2 TGTGCCAGCAGCCGCATAGGAGGGGCCTACGAGCAGTACTTC CASSRIGGAYEQYF
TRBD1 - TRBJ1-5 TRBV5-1 TGCGCCATCCGAGGGGGCGGTGGCAATCAGCCCCAGCATTTT CAIRGGGGNQPQHF
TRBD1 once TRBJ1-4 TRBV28 TGTGCCAGCAAACAGGGGGGAGATGAAAAACTGTTTTTT CASKQGGDEKLFF
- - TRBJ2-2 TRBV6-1 TGTGCCAGCTGGAGGCGGACCGGGGAGCTGTTTTTT CASWRRTGELFF
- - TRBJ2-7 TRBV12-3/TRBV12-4 TGTGCCAGCAGTTCCAATAACGAGCAGTACTTC CASSSNNEQYF
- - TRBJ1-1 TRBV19 TGTGCCAGTAGTATAGTCGCGGGCACGAACACTGAAGCTTTCTTT CASSIVAGTNTEAFF